Listed here are 12 T cell receptor beta chains from one sample, sequenced in a study of cytomegalovirus exposure and HLA in healthy donors. The PCR contained 60 Vbeta and 13 Jbeta primers. The assay was immunoSEQ multiplex PCR, and TCRdb's table has in-frame clones only and misses some. The sample carries around 90,000 clones, around 59% recorded once. Sequences were obtained from PBMCs. The receptors were sampled from a human donor in good health.

This clone was seen a handful of times. The chain combines TRBV29-1 with TRBJ1-2, with D tentatively TRBD1 (6 bases). V was cut by 4 bases and J by 4 bases, with 13 bases left in between. CDR1 is SQVTM and CDR2 is ANQGSEA in the germline V gene. This CDR3 region has 13 residues. The DNA for the CDR3 is TGCAGCGTTGGGACAGTTCGTGGCTATGGCTACACCTTC. Translating it yields CSVGTVRGYGYTF.

The chain employs TRBV5-1 and TRBJ1-1; the match to TRBD1 covers 7 bases. Germline CDR1 is SGHRS and CDR2 is YFSETQ. This CDR3 has 14 residues. V lost 4 bases to trimming and J lost 1 base; unmatched junction nucleotides: 4. CDR3 in DNA: TGCGCCAGCAGCCTGGACAGGTCGAACACTGAAGCTTTCTTT. Translating it yields CASSLDRSNTEAFF.

The V call is TRBV5-6, the J call TRBJ2-1; 7 bases are a match to TRBD1. CDR3 size: 13 residues. Germline loops: CDR1 SGHDT, CDR2 YYEEEE. After removal of 4 bases from V and 8 bases from J, the junction contained 6 bases not matched to a gene. Here the CDR3 reads CASSPDRDYEQFF. The DNA for the CDR3 is TGTGCCAGCAGCCCCGACAGGGATTATGAGCAGTTCTTC.

The rearrangement uses TRBV4-2 and TRBJ1-2, with a tentative D call TRBD1 (5 bases). Deletions cut 3 bases from V and 4 bases from J, with 15 bases between. CDR1 LGHNA and CDR2 YNFKEQ come from the germline V gene. The CDR3 is 15 residues long. The CDR3 DNA reads TGTGCCAGCAGCCAGCCGTACTCCGGGGGCTATGGCTACACCTTC. Encoded protein: CASSQPYSGGYGYTF.

In its sample, this clone was seen a few times. The chain has TRBV10-3 and TRBJ2-3, with 8 positions matching TRBD2. V was pared by 5 bases and J by 6 bases, with 10 bases of the junction left unmatched. Germline CDR1 is ENHRY and CDR2 is SYGVKD. The CDR3 consists of 15 residues. The CDR3 DNA reads as TGTGCCATCAGTCCAGGACTAGCTATCTACGATACGCAGTATTTT. It is translated as CAISPGLAIYDTQYF.

This clone was counted only a few times. The rearrangement uses TRBV9 and TRBJ1-1; no clear D gene. The V end lost 0 bases, the J end lost 1 base, and 10 bases lay between the germline ends. The CDR3 covers 15 residues. Germline values: CDR1 SGDLS, CDR2 YYNGEE. Here the CDR3 DNA reads TGTGCCAGCAGCGTAGGAGGGTGGGAGAACACTGAAGCTTTCTTT. Translated, it gives CASSVGGWENTEAFF. Full variable domain (rest looked up from reference TRBV9 and TRBJ1-1): DSGVTQTPKHLITATGQRVTLRCSPRSGDLSVYWYQQSLDQGLQFLIQYYNGEERAKGNILERFSAQQFPDLHSELNLSSLELGDSALYFCASSVGGWENTEAFFGQGTRLTVV.

A remark on this clone: Other nucleotide sequences from this sample produce the same CDR3. The chain carries TRBV18 and TRBJ2-1; possible D gene TRBD1, 6 bases. The CDR3 is 17 residues long. The germline V and J ends were trimmed by 2 bases and 2 bases, with 16 bases remaining between them. Germline CDR1 and CDR2: KGHSH and LQKENI. The CDR3 is CASSPGVRTAPYNEQFF. The CDR3 DNA is TGTGCCAGCTCACCAGGGGTGCGGACAGCCCCCTACAATGAGCAGTTCTTC.

V gene TRBV7-9 combines with J gene TRBJ2-2, with D possibly being TRBD1 (5 bases). The germline V and J ends were trimmed by 0 bases and 6 bases, with 5 bases remaining between them. There are 13 residues in the CDR3. CDR1 is SEHNR and CDR2 is FQNEAQ in the germline V gene (reference sequence). The DNA of the CDR3 is TGTGCCAGCAGCTTAGCGGGGCCCGGGGAGCTGTTTTTT. This translates into CASSLAGPGELFF.

The chain is built from TRBV29-1 and TRBJ1-1; no reliable D call. V was pared by 5 bases and J by 4 bases, with 11 bases between. The germline V gene encodes CDR1 SQVTM and CDR2 ANQGSEA. The CDR3 has 12 amino acids. The CDR3 here is CSVISPSTEAFF. In DNA form, the CDR3 reads TGCAGCGTTATATCCCCGAGCACTGAAGCTTTCTTT.

This chain uses TRBV27 with TRBJ1-1; the match to TRBD1 covers 7 bases. This CDR3 has 14 residues. V shed 3 bases and J 5 bases; nucleotides not matched to a gene: 6. Looked up from germline, CDR1 is MNHEY and CDR2 is SMNVEV (reference sequence). Here the CDR3 DNA reads TGTGCCAGCAGTTTGTCACAGGGGAGAACTGAAGCTTTCTTT. It yields the protein CASSLSQGRTEAFF.

This clone was detected only a few times. The chain joins TRBV7-3 to TRBJ2-1, with 8 bases lining up with TRBD1. Trimming took 5 bases from V and 5 from J; bases not matched to a gene: 5. CDR1 SGHTA and CDR2 FQGTGA come from the germline V gene. The CDR3 is made up of 14 amino acids. This CDR3 reads CASSPDRAHNEQFF. Here the CDR3 DNA reads TGTGCCAGCAGCCCGGACAGGGCCCACAATGAGCAGTTCTTC.

The chain combines TRBV7-2 with TRBJ1-5, with 8 bases identical to TRBD1. This CDR3 has 18 amino acids. With V trimmed by 5 bases and J by 2 bases, 14 bases remained unmatched. CDR1 and CDR2 (germline): SGHTA, FQGNSA. In DNA, the CDR3 is TGTGCCAGCAGCCAACGGACAGGGAGGTATGCGGGCAATCAGCCCCAGCATTTT. This gives the protein CASSQRTGRYAGNQPQHF.